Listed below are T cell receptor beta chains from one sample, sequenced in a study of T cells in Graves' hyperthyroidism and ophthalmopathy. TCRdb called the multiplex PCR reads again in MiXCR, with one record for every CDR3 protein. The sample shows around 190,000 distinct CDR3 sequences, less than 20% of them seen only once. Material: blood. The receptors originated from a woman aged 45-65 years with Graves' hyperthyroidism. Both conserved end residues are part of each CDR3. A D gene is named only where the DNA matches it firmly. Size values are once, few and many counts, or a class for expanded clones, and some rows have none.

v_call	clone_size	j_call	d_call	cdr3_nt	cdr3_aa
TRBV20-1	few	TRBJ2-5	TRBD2	TGCAGTGCTAGTCCTAGCGGGAGGCGGGAGACCCAGTACTTC	CSASPSGRRETQYF
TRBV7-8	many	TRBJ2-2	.	TGTGCCAGCAGCTTAGTTGGGGGGAAGAACACCGGGGAGCTGTTTTTT	CASSLVGGKNTGELFF
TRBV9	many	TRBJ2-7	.	TGTGCCAGCAGCCCTATAGAACGGCCTACCTACGAGCAGTACTTC	CASSPIERPTYEQYF
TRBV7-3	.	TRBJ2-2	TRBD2	TGTGCCAGCAGCCCAAACCGGGGGGACTACATGGTGGAGCTGTTTTTT	CASSPNRGDYMVELFF
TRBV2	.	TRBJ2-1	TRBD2	TGTGCCAGCAGTGCTAGACTAGCGGGAGGAGGTGAGCAGTTCTTC	CASSARLAGGGEQFF
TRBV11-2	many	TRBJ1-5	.	TGTGCCAGCAGCCCCCATGGGGGGGCGTCGAGCAATCAGCCCCAGCATTTT	CASSPHGGASSNQPQHF
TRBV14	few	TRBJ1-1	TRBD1	TGTGCCAGCAGCCAGACAGGGTTGGACACTGAAGCTTTCTTT	CASSQTGLDTEAFF
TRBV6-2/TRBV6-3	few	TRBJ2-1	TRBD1	TGTGCCAGCAGTTATCTGTTCAGGACAGGCAGGGGCAATGAGCAGTTCTTC	CASSYLFRTGRGNEQFF
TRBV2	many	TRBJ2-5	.	TGTGCCAGCAGTGAAGCGCTCCTGCCTGGATGGCAAGAGACCCAGTACTTC	CASSEALLPGWQETQYF
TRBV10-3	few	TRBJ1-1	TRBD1	TGTGCCATCAGTGAGTCGAGGGTAGACAGGGGCACTGAAGCTTTCTTT	CAISESRVDRGTEAFF
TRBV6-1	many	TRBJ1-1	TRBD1	TGTGCCAGCAGTGAAGGGGGACAGCGGAACACTGAAGCTTTCTTT	CASSEGGQRNTEAFF
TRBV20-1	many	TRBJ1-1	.	TGCAGTGCTGACTTTTGGGGGGCTGGGGATCGGCCTGAAGCTTTCTTT	CSADFWGAGDRPEAFF
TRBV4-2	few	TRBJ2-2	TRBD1	TGTGCCAGCAGCCAGGGGACAGGGTGGGCCGGGGAGCTGTTTTTT	CASSQGTGWAGELFF
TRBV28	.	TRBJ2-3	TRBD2	TGTGCCAGCCGGCCTAGGGACTACACAGATACGCAGTATTTT	CASRPRDYTDTQYF
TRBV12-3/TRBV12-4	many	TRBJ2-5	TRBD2	TGTGCCAGCAGCCCTTTAGCGGGAGGGCCCAAGGGAGAGACCCAGTACTTC	CASSPLAGGPKGETQYF
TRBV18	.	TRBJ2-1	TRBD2	TGTGCCAGCTCACAATTCGGACTAGCAGCCAATGAGCAGTTCTTC	CASSQFGLAANEQFF
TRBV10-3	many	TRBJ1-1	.	TGTGCCATCAGTGACGACAGGAAGAGGACTGAAGCTTTCTTT	CAISDDRKRTEAFF
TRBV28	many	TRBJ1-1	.	TGTGCCAGCAGTTTAAATGAGGGCCAAGCTTTCTTT	CASSLNEGQAFF
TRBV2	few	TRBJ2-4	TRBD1	TGTGCCAGCAGTGAACCGCCGGGACAGGACTTGTACTTC	CASSEPPGQDLYF
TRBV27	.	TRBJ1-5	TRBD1	TGTGCCAGCAGTAAGAGGGGGCGCGGGAGCAATCAGCCCCAGCATTTT	CASSKRGRGSNQPQHF
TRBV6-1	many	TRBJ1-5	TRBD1	TGTGCCAGCAGCGACAGGGGGAATCAGCCCCAGCATTTT	CASSDRGNQPQHF
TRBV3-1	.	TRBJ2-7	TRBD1	TGTGCCAGCAGCCAAAGAGGACAGGGGAACGAGCAGTACTTC	CASSQRGQGNEQYF
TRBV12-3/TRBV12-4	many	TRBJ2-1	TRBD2	TGTGCCAGCAGTCAGACTAGCGGGGGGAATGAGCAGTTCTTC	CASSQTSGGNEQFF
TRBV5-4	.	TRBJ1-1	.	TGTGCCAGCAGCGCAGGGTATGTGGACACTGAAGCTTTCTTT	CASSAGYVDTEAFF
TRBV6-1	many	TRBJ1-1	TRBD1	TGTGCCAGCAGTATGGGACAGGGGGCGGTTGAAGCTTTCTTT	CASSMGQGAVEAFF
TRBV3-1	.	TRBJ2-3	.	TGTGCCAGCAGCCAAGATCGAGCCCCGACTCCCCACACAGATACGCAGTATTTT	CASSQDRAPTPHTDTQYF